This T cell receptor beta chain originates from a study of T cell changes during pregnancy in multiple sclerosis (dated by TCRdb to the late 2010s). Background for the entire study: In women with multiple sclerosis, the researchers looked at how the T cell repertoire shifted as pregnancy progressed.

For CDR1 and CDR2, the germline V gene (reference sequence) lists LNHDA and SQIVND. From the cysteine up to the phenylalanine, the CDR3 has a length of 14 residues. The read is trimmed to its CDR3 DNA, 42 bases read in frame from base 1. The V end loses 4 bases and the J end loses 1 base, and a stretch of 8 bases separates them. Remarks on this clone: Its antigen remains unidentified. Per-nucleotide qualities are absent, and no much larger clonotype sits a single base away.

Libraries were constructed by the immunoSEQ multiplex PCR assay. Sourced from immuneACCESS, this table was stored by TCRdb with only in-frame sequences that have V and J called. A share of the clones is absent; for the studies checked, an unresolved V gene accounts for under half, and the remainder has no known explanation. The sample records about 99,000 clones, 92% of which are singletons. The ten largest account for around 0.92% of the sample. Sequences were derived from peripheral blood, sampled after pregnancy. This clonotype was obtained from a female donor with multiple sclerosis, enrolled in a pregnancy study. The chain uses TRBV19 and TRBJ2-1; the D gene is perhaps TRBD2, on 6 matching bases. At the DNA level, the sequence is TGTGCCAGTAGTAAGGAGGGGTCCTACAATGAGCAGTTCTTC. Protein translation: CASSKEGSYNEQFF.